This T cell receptor (beta chain) was recovered during a study of long-term antiretroviral therapy in people with HIV. At the level of the study: Samples collected earliest predate the 2015 immediate-ART recommendation by about a decade.

It was version v3.0 of the immunoSEQ assay that was run at survey level. Method: immunoSEQ multiplex PCR; TCRdb's copy keeps in-frame clones and lacks some. Among about 17,000 clones, 75% to 85% were seen once, and the ten largest hold 8.8%. V dropped 1 base and J dropped 0 bases, with 7 bases sitting between them. CDR1 is LGHNA and CDR2 is YSLEER in the germline V gene. CDR3 size: 14 residues. The table lists this clone with a count of one. Source: unsorted PBMCs, taken 0.3 years before starting antiretroviral therapy. The receptor comes from a man in his fifties or sixties with HIV. This chain joins TRBV4-3 and TRBJ2-7; the D gene is possibly TRBD1 (5 bases). CDR3 DNA: TGCGCCAGCAGCCAAGTGGACAACTCCTACGAGCAGTACTTC. Translating gives CASSQVDNSYEQYF.